The 3 T cell receptor beta chains presented below share a single source sample, sequenced in a study of blood T cell repertoires in COVID-19. TCRdb's table, derived via immunoSEQ multiplex PCR, lists solely in-frame clones and lacks some. This table holds 350,000 or so clones, around 87% found once. Source material: peripheral blood. Every receptor here comes from a man in his late teens or twenties with active or convalescent COVID-19.

This clone was observed a few times. The chain employs TRBV20-1 and TRBJ2-7; no reliable D call. Trimming stripped 3 bases from V and 4 bases from J, with 10 bases between. This CDR3 comprises 12 residues. Germline lookup yields CDR1 DFQATT and CDR2 SNEGSKA (reference sequence). The CDR3 nucleotides are TGCAGTGCTAGTGGGCAGTTGTACGAGCAGTACTTC. Its protein is CSASGQLYEQYF.

The chain joins TRBV6-5 to TRBJ2-7, with 10 positions matching TRBD2. The CDR3 consists of 15 residues. From germline, CDR1 is MNHEY and CDR2 SVGAGI. The trim removed 5 bases at V and 3 bases at J, leaving 7 bases unmatched. CDR3 sequence: CASSRGTSAHYEQYF. The CDR3 nucleotides read TGTGCCAGCAGTCGAGGGACTAGCGCACACTACGAGCAGTACTTC.

This clone showed up just a few times. The rearrangement joins TRBV7-9 to TRBJ2-2; the D is unclear. Germline values: CDR1 SEHNR, CDR2 FQNEAQ (reference sequence). The CDR3 is 12 residues long. V was clipped by 4 bases and J by 4 bases, with 4 bases between them. DNA for the CDR3: TGTGCCAGCAGCTCTCGCACCGGGGAGCTGTTTTTT. Translation gives CASSSRTGELFF.